This entry lists 16 T cell receptor beta chains sequenced from one sample in a study of Ad26.COV2.S vaccination and SARS-CoV-2 variants. TCRdb's copy holds only in-frame clones and misses some; the assay was immunoSEQ multiplex PCR. The repertoire consists of hundreds of thousands of clones, with 90% occurring once and the leading ten covering 9% to 15%. Treatment described: 19 received Ad26.COV2.S at low or high dose, single or two shots; about 5 received placebo; per-sample allocation not given. All samples were drawn on day 63, counting from the first vaccine or placebo injection. The sequencing here drew on peripheral blood, taken in a trial of Ad26.COV2.S vaccine versus placebo. Every receptor here comes from a person aged 18-65 years who received the Ad26.COV2.S COVID-19 vaccine or a placebo.

This rearrangement joins TRBV27 to TRBJ2-1, with TRBD2 matching 11 bases. The V gene end was trimmed by 3 bases and the J gene end by 6 bases; junction bases not matched to a gene: 10. This CDR3 spans 17 amino acids. Per the germline V gene, CDR1 is MNHEY and CDR2 is SMNVEV (reference sequence). In DNA, the CDR3 is TGTGCCAGCAGTTTCCTTGGTAGCGGGAGGGACAGCAATGAGCAGTTCTTC. Its protein is CASSFLGSGRDSNEQFF.

This chain connects TRBV27 to TRBJ1-5; tentative D call: TRBD1 (6 bases). The germline gives CDR1 MNHEY, CDR2 SMNVEV (reference sequence). Trimming left V 3 bases short and J 2 bases short, with 11 bases between. This CDR3 spans 15 amino acids. The chain's CDR3 is CASSFGGIGNQPQHF. The CDR3 region has the DNA TGTGCCAGCAGTTTCGGGGGCATTGGCAATCAGCCCCAGCATTTT.

This clone was seen a single time. The chain employs TRBV25-1 and TRBJ2-2, with TRBD1 matching over 8 bases. With 3 bases clipped from V and 4 bases from J, the junction kept 7 bases outside the gene matches. Germline CDR1 is MGHDK and CDR2 is SYGVNS. This CDR3 region has 16 residues. CDR3 nucleotides: TGTGCCAGCAGTGATTCAGACAGGGGAACCACCGGGGAGCTGTTTTTT. The encoded protein is CASSDSDRGTTGELFF.

The chain links TRBV3-1 (or the pseudogene TRBV3-2) to TRBJ2-7; the D is unclear. The germline V gene encodes CDR1 LGHDT and CDR2 YNNKEL (reference sequence). The CDR3 covers 13 residues. Trimming left V 2 bases short and J 2 bases short, with 7 bases between. The CDR3 spells CASSQSGAYEQYF. The CDR3 nucleotides are TGTGCCAGCAGCCAAAGTGGAGCCTACGAGCAGTACTTC.

V gene TRBV5-6 combines with J gene TRBJ2-7, with D perhaps given as TRBD1 or TRBD2 (5 bases each). Trimming cost V 6 bases and J 0 bases, with 13 bases left between them. The CDR3 length is 14 residues. Germline lookup yields CDR1 SGHDT and CDR2 YYEEEE. The CDR3 coding sequence is TGTGCCAGCACCCCGGGACCGACCTCCTACGAGCAGTACTTC. This codes for CASTPGPTSYEQYF.

The CDR3 protein is CASSRQMNTEAFF. The CDR3 region has the DNA TGTGCCAGCAGCCGACAGATGAACACTGAAGCTTTCTTT. J is TRBJ1-1 and V is TRBV27, with a weak D call TRBD1 (5 bases). Trimming cost V 6 bases and J 0 bases, with 8 bases left between them. Germline CDR1 and CDR2: MNHEY and SMNVEV (reference sequence). The CDR3 contains 13 residues.

J is TRBJ1-1 and V is TRBV4-2; D gene uncertain. The CDR3 extends over 17 amino acids. Trimming took off 0 bases at V and 1 base at J, with 15 bases between the two ends. Germline lookup yields CDR1 LGHNA and CDR2 YNFKEQ. The CDR3 bases are TGTGCCAGCAGCCAAGAATTCGCGGTAGTCGGGAACACTGAAGCTTTCTTT. This codes for CASSQEFAVVGNTEAFF.

The chain is built from TRBV28 and TRBJ2-7; 9 bases map to TRBD1. Germline-derived CDR1 and CDR2 are MDHEN and SYDVKM. The ends lost 3 bases at V and 3 bases at J; junction bases unmatched: 9. The CDR3 sequence is 16 residues long. The CDR3 DNA is TGTGCCAGCAGTTTCGGACCGGACAGGGGATACTACGAGCAGTACTTC. Translated, it gives CASSFGPDRGYYEQYF.

This rearrangement joins TRBV3-1 (or the pseudogene TRBV3-2) to TRBJ2-2; D call uncertain. This CDR3 region has 14 residues. Germline CDR1 reads LGHDT; CDR2 reads YNNKEL (reference sequence). With 6 bases removed from V and 0 bases from J, the gap between germline ends came to 8 bases. CDR3 residues: CASSMTSNTGELFF. In DNA, the CDR3 is TGTGCCAGCAGTATGACCTCGAACACCGGGGAGCTGTTTTTT.

This rearrangement joins TRBV9 to TRBJ1-5; D gene unclear. Trimming shortened V by 1 base and J by 4 bases, and 9 bases separated the two germline ends. The germline gives CDR1 SGDLS, CDR2 YYNGEE. CDR3 length: 14 amino acids. The CDR3: CASSVYSTNQPQHF. The CDR3 DNA follows: TGTGCCAGCAGCGTATACTCAACAAATCAGCCCCAGCATTTT.

This chain uses TRBV4-3 with TRBJ1-6; D call uncertain. Germline V gene data show CDR1 as LGHNA and CDR2 as YSLEER. The CDR3 spans 15 residues. V lost 2 bases and J 3 bases, leaving 8 bases between the germline ends. The CDR3 loop reads CASSQTWDYNSPLHF. In DNA form, the CDR3 reads TGCGCCAGCAGCCAAACGTGGGACTATAATTCACCCCTCCACTTT.

The rearrangement joins TRBV28 to TRBJ2-7; 11 bases are a match to TRBD2. Looked up from germline, CDR1 is MDHEN and CDR2 is SYDVKM. There are 16 residues in the CDR3. The V gene end was trimmed by 1 base and the J gene end by 4 bases; junction bases not matched to a gene: 6. The DNA of the CDR3 is TGTGCCAGCAGTTTATTGGTAGCGGGAGGGTCTTACGAGCAGTACTTC. As protein: CASSLLVAGGSYEQYF.

CDR3 loop: CASSQDSAGYNEQFF. CDR3 DNA: TGCGCCAGCAGCCAAGACTCAGCGGGGTACAATGAGCAGTTCTTC. The rearrangement uses TRBV4-3 and TRBJ2-1, with TRBD2 matching over 7 bases. The V segment lost 0 bases and the J segment 4 bases; nucleotides outside the gene matches: 3. Germline values: CDR1 LGHNA, CDR2 YSLEER. CDR3 length: 15 residues.

The chain employs TRBV9 and TRBJ2-2; 9 bases line up with TRBD2. The CDR3 has 18 amino acids. V was pared by 4 bases and J by 7 bases, with 17 bases of the junction left unmatched. Germline loops: CDR1 SGDLS, CDR2 YYNGEE. CDR3 sequence reads: CASSPKVSGSWGVGELFF. The CDR3 coding sequence is TGTGCCAGCAGCCCGAAAGTTAGCGGGAGCTGGGGTGTCGGGGAGCTGTTTTTT.

The CDR3, as DNA: TGTGCCATCAGTGAAACAGGGGGAGGCTCTGGAAACACCATATATTTT. Amino acid sequence: CAISETGGGSGNTIYF. V and J are TRBV10-3 and TRBJ1-3; 8 bases agree with TRBD1. The V and J ends lost 3 bases and 0 bases, in that order; junction bases with no gene match: 4. This CDR3 has 16 residues. Germline V gene sequence: CDR1 ENHRY, CDR2 SYGVKD.

V usage is TRBV10-3 and J usage is TRBJ2-7; D perhaps matches TRBD1 (6 bases). V lost 2 bases and J 4 bases, leaving 12 bases between the germline ends. CDR3 length: 14 amino acids. Germline V gene lookup returns CDR1 ENHRY and CDR2 SYGVKD. The CDR3: CAISEGQWRYEQYF. The DNA for the CDR3 is TGTGCCATCAGTGAGGGACAGTGGAGGTACGAGCAGTACTTC.